These 16 T cell receptor beta chains were sequenced from one sample in a study of OX40 agonist ivuxolimab in advanced cancers. Profiling relied on immunoSEQ multiplex PCR, and the TCRdb table lists in-frame clones only, not all of them. Found here are 80,000 to 95,000 clones, about 81% of them singletons; the top ten hold roughly 1.8%. The input for sequencing was CD4+ or CD8+ T cells sorted from blood, taken in a trial of the OX40 agonist ivuxolimab. Receptors were obtained from an adult with an advanced solid tumor such as melanoma, head and neck, liver or kidney cancer.

The J gene is TRBJ2-1, the V gene TRBV11-3; TRBD2 aligns across 7 bases. This CDR3 has 13 residues. CDR1 SGHNT and CDR2 YENEEA come from the germline V gene. With V trimmed by 1 base and J by 9 bases, 3 bases remained unmatched. CDR3 coding DNA: TGTGCCAGCAGCTTAGGGAGCGGGACTGAGCAGTTCTTC. Protein product: CASSLGSGTEQFF.

This clone was picked up one time. This chain links TRBV4-1 with TRBJ1-2, with TRBD1 as a possible D gene (5 bases). Germline-derived CDR1 and CDR2 are MGHRA and YSYEKL. This CDR3 has 14 residues. Between the trimmed V and J ends, which lost 4 bases and 5 bases, there was a span of 14 bases. This CDR3 reads CASSPDMRGYGYTF. The CDR3 nucleotides are TGCGCCAGCAGCCCAGACATGAGGGGATATGGCTACACCTTC.

The chain links TRBV5-1 to TRBJ2-7; D is possibly TRBD1 (5 bases). The CDR3 runs to 15 residues. The germline gives CDR1 SGHRS, CDR2 YFSETQ. Trimming took off 4 bases at V and 6 bases at J, with 20 bases between the two ends. In nucleotides, the CDR3 is TGCGCCAGCAGCGATACAGGCAATCCTACTGGCGAGCAGTACTTC. This translates into CASSDTGNPTGEQYF.

This clone was observed a single time. The chain is built from TRBV7-3 and TRBJ1-2; the D gene is possibly TRBD1 (5 bases). Germline CDR1 reads SGHTA; CDR2 reads FQGTGA. Deletions cut 1 base from V and 2 bases from J, with 8 bases between. The CDR3 loop spans 14 amino acids. The CDR3 sequence: CASSLSPGNYGYTF. CDR3 nucleotide sequence: TGTGCCAGCAGCTTAAGCCCAGGGAACTATGGCTACACCTTC. Full variable domain (rest looked up from reference TRBV7-3 and TRBJ1-2): GAGVSQTPSNKVTEKGKYVELRCDPISGHTALYWYRQSLGQGPEFLIYFQGTGAADDSGLPNDRFFAVRPEGSVSTLKIQRTERGDSAVYLCASSLSPGNYGYTFGSGTRLTVV.

The chain has TRBV11-2 and TRBJ2-7; D unresolved. Germline V gene sequence: CDR1 SGHAT, CDR2 FQNNGV. Between the trimmed V and J ends, which lost 1 base and 0 bases, there was a span of 7 bases. The CDR3 has 14 residues. CDR3 nucleotide sequence: TGTGCCAGCAGCTTAGTTATGAGCTCCTACGAGCAGTACTTC. It encodes CASSLVMSSYEQYF. Filled out from reference TRBV11-2 and TRBJ2-7, the complete variable domain reads EAGVAQSPRYKIIEKRQSVAFWCNPISGHATLYWYQQILGQGPKLLIQFQNNGVVDDSQLPKDRFSAERLKGVDSTLKIQPAKLEDSAVYLCASSLVMSSYEQYFGPGTRLTVT.

The chain joins TRBV18 to TRBJ1-1; 8 bases line up with TRBD1. The CDR3 is made up of 14 amino acids. The ends lost 5 bases at V and 6 bases at J; junction bases unmatched: 8. Germline CDR1 KGHSH, CDR2 LQKENI. The CDR3 loop reads CASSGQGVGAEAFF. In nucleotides, the CDR3 is TGTGCCAGCTCAGGACAGGGTGTTGGAGCTGAAGCTTTCTTT. Complete variable domain (other parts from reference TRBV18 and TRBJ1-1): NAGVMQNPRHLVRRRGQEARLRCSPMKGHSHVYWYRQLPEEGLKFMVYLQKENIIDESGMPKERFSAEFPKEGPSILRIQQVVRGDSAAYFCASSGQGVGAEAFFGQGTRLTVV.

With respect to this clone: This specimen includes other DNA sequences encoding the same CDR3. The CDR3 sequence is CASSLGTTDTQYF. CDR3 bases: TGCGCCAGCAGCTTGGGGACGACAGATACGCAGTATTTT. The V gene is TRBV5-1, the J gene TRBJ2-3; D not certain. Germline-derived CDR1 and CDR2 are SGHRS and YFSETQ. V was pared by 0 bases and J by 3 bases, with 5 bases between. The length of the CDR3 is 13 residues.

This chain connects TRBV5-1 to TRBJ2-3; no reliable D call. CDR1 and CDR2 from the germline V gene are SGHRS and YFSETQ. CDR3 length: 14 amino acids. Trimming removed 5 bases at V and 0 bases at J, with 10 bases between. The CDR3 nucleotides read TGCGCCAGCAGGACTGGAACTAGCACAGATACGCAGTATTTT. This sequence encodes CASRTGTSTDTQYF. Filled out from reference TRBV5-1 and TRBJ2-3, the complete variable domain reads KAGVTQTPRYLIKTRGQQVTLSCSPISGHRSVSWYQQTPGQGLQFLFEYFSETQRNKGNFPGRFSGRQFSNSRSEMNVSTLELGDSALYLCASRTGTSTDTQYFGPGTRLTVL.

The chain is built from TRBV4-1 and TRBJ2-4; D is unresolved. Trimming removed 1 base from V and 8 bases from J, with 12 bases in between. Looked up from germline, CDR1 is MGHRA and CDR2 is YSYEKL. The CDR3 is made up of 14 amino acids. The CDR3 DNA reads as TGCGCCAGCAGCCAAGTGGTGCGTTCGGACATTCAGTACTTC. Encoded protein: CASSQVVRSDIQYF.

In this sample, this clone turned up once. The DNA for the CDR3 is TGCAGCGTTGAAGGGAGGGGGCGCACCTATGGCTACACCTTC. It yields the protein CSVEGRGRTYGYTF. The chain employs TRBV29-1 and TRBJ1-2; 7 bases match TRBD1. V lost 1 base to trimming and J lost 4 bases; unmatched junction nucleotides: 6. This CDR3 is 14 amino acids long. The V gene's germline CDR1 is SQVTM and CDR2 ANQGSEA. Supplemented by reference TRBV29-1 and TRBJ1-2, the full variable domain reads SAVISQKPSRDICQRGTSLTIQCQVDSQVTMMFWYRQQPGQSLTLIATANQGSEATYESGFVIDKFPISRPNLTFSTLTVSNMSPEDSSIYLCSVEGRGRTYGYTFGSGTRLTVV.

The CDR3, as DNA: TGTGCCAGCAGTGTTTGGACTAGTGGAGGAGAGACCCAGTACTTC. Translated: CASSVWTSGGETQYF. This rearrangement joins TRBV6-1 to TRBJ2-5, with 7 nucleotides matching TRBD2. Trimming cost V 4 bases and J 4 bases; bases outside gene matches: 9. The CDR3 totals 15 residues. From germline, CDR1 is MNHNS and CDR2 SASEGT.

The J gene is TRBJ2-6, the V gene TRBV27; D is undetermined. The ends were cut back, 4 bases at V and 4 bases at J, with 11 bases in the middle. Germline loops: CDR1 MNHEY, CDR2 SMNVEV (reference sequence). The CDR3 extends over 15 amino acids. The CDR3 DNA sequence: TGTGCCAGCAGTTCACACATTACGGGGGCCAACGTCCTGACTTTC. Translating it yields CASSSHITGANVLTF.

The chain is built from TRBV28 and TRBJ1-2; no reliable D call. Trimming took off 6 bases at V and 3 bases at J, with 11 bases between the two ends. Germline CDR1 and CDR2: MDHEN and SYDVKM. The CDR3 covers 13 residues. CDR3 in DNA: TGTGCCAGCAGGGGGTTGTCTCACTATGGCTACACCTTC. As protein: CASRGLSHYGYTF.

This clone was detected once. The V call is TRBV20-1, the J call TRBJ2-1; no firm D call. Looked up from germline, CDR1 is DFQATT and CDR2 is SNEGSKA (reference sequence). The germline V and J ends were trimmed by 3 bases and 12 bases, with 12 bases remaining between them. The CDR3 is 11 residues long. The chain's CDR3 is CSARSSVSQFF. In nucleotides, the CDR3 is TGCAGTGCTAGGAGTTCGGTATCGCAGTTCTTC.

The chain uses TRBV2 and TRBJ1-2; TRBD1 aligns across 7 bases. CDR1 is SNHLY and CDR2 is FYNNEI in the germline V gene. There are 14 residues in the CDR3. J was trimmed by 4 bases and V by 3 bases; bases with no gene match: 5. The CDR3 DNA follows: TGTGCCAGCAGTGAGACGGGACAGACCTATGGCTACACCTTC. Protein product: CASSETGQTYGYTF.

This clone was recorded a few times. The V gene is TRBV5-1, the J gene TRBJ1-1; D not resolved. Germline V gives CDR1 SGHRS, CDR2 YFSETQ. The CDR3 is 14 residues long. The V end lost 0 bases, the J end lost 1 base, and 7 bases lay between the germline ends. The DNA for the CDR3 is TGCGCCAGCAGCTTGGACAGCCAGAACACTGAAGCTTTCTTT. This sequence encodes CASSLDSQNTEAFF. Based on the CDR3 plus reference TRBV5-1 and TRBJ1-1, the full variable domain is KAGVTQTPRYLIKTRGQQVTLSCSPISGHRSVSWYQQTPGQGLQFLFEYFSETQRNKGNFPGRFSGRQFSNSRSEMNVSTLELGDSALYLCASSLDSQNTEAFFGQGTRLTVV.